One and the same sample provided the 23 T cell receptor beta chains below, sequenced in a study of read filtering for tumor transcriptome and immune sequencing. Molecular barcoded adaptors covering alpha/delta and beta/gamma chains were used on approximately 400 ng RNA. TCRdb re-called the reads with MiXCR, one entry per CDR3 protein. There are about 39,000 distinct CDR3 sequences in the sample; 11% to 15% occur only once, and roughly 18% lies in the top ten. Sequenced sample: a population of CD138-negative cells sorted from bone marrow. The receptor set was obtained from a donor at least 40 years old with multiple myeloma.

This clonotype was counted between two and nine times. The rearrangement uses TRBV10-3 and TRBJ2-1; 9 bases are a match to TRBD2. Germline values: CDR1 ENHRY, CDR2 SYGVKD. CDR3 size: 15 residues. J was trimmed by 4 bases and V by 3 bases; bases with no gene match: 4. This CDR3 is CAISEVRGGYNEQFF. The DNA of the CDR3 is TGTGCCATCAGTGAAGTGCGGGGGGGATACAATGAGCAGTTCTTC.

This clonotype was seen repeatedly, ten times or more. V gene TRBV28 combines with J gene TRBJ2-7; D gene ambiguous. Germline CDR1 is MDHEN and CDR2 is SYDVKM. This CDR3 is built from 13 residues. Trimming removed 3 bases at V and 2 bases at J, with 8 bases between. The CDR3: CASSFNIAYEQYF. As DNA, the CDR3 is TGTGCCAGCAGTTTTAACATAGCCTACGAGCAGTACTTC.

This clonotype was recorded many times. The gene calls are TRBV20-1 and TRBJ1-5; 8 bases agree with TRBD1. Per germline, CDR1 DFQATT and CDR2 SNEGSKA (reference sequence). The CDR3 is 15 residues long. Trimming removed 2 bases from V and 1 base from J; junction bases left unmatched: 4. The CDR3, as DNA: TGCAGTGCTAGAAGGACAGGGAGAAGCAATCAGCCCCAGCATTTT. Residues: CSARRTGRSNQPQHF.

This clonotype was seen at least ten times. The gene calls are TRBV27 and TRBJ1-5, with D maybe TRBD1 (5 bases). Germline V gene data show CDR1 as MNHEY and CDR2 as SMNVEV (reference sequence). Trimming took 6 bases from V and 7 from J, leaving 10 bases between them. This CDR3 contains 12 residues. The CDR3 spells CASRQAGQPQHF. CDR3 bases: TGTGCCAGCAGACAGGCGGGCCAGCCCCAGCATTTT.

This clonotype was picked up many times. In DNA, the CDR3 is TGCGCCAGCAGCCAGGGGAGACTCCGGAGCACAGATACGCAGTATTTT. It specifies CASSQGRLRSTDTQYF. The gene calls are TRBV4-1 and TRBJ2-3; D may be TRBD2 (5 bases). CDR3 size: 16 residues. Germline CDR1 and CDR2: MGHRA and YSYEKL. Trimming cost V 3 bases and J 0 bases, with 13 bases left between them.

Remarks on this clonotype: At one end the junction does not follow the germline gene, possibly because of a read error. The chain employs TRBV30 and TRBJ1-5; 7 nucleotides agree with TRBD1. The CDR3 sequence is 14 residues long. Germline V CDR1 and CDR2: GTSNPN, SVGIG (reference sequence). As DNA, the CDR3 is TGTGCCTGGACGGGACAGTATAGCAGTCAGCCCCAGCATTTT. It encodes CAWTGQYSSQPQHF.

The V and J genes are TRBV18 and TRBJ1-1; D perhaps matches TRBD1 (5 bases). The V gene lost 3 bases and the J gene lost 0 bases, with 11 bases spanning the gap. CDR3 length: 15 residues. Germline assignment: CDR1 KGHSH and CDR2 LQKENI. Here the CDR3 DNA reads TGTGCCAGCTCACCCGGGGCGGGCATGAACACTGAAGCTTTCTTT. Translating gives CASSPGAGMNTEAFF.

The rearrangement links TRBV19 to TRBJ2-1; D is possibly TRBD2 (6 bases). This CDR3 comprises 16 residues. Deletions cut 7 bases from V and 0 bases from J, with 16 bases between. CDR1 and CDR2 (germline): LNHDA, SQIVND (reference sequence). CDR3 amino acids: CASTSLGGSSYNEQFF. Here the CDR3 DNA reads TGTGCCAGTACCTCCCTTGGGGGGAGCTCCTACAATGAGCAGTTCTTC.

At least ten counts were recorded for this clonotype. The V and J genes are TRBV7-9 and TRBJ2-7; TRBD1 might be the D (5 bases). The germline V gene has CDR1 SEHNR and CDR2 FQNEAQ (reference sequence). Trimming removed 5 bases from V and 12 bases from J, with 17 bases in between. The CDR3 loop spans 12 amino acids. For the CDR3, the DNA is TGTGCCAGCAGCCCCTCGGGTCAGGGATGGTACTTC. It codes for CASSPSGQGWYF.

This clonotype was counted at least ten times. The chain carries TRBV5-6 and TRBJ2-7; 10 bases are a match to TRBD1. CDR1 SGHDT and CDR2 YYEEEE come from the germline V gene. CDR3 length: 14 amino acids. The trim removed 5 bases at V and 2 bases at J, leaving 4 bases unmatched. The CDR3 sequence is CASSSGTGAYEQYF. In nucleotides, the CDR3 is TGTGCCAGCAGTTCCGGGACAGGGGCCTACGAGCAGTACTTC.

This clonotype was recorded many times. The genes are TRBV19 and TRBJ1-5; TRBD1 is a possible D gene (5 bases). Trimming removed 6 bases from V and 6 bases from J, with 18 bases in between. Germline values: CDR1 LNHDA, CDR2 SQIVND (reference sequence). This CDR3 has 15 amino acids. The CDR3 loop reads CASSAGPRQSQPQHF. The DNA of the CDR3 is TGTGCCAGTAGCGCGGGGCCCCGCCAGAGTCAGCCCCAGCATTTT. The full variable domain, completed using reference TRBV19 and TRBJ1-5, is DGGITQSPKYLFRKEGQNVTLSCEQNLNHDAMYWYRQDPGQGLRLIYYSQIVNDFQKGDIAEGYSVSREKKESFPLTVTSAQKNPTAFYLCASSAGPRQSQPQHFGDGTRLSIL.

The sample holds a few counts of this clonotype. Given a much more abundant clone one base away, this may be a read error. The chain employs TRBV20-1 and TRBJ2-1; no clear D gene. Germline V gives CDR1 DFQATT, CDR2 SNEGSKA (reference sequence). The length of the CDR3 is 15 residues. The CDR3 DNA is TGCAGTGCTTCATTAAAAAGGCCTCTTCTCAATGGGCAGTTCTTC. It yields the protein CSASLKRPLLNGQFF.

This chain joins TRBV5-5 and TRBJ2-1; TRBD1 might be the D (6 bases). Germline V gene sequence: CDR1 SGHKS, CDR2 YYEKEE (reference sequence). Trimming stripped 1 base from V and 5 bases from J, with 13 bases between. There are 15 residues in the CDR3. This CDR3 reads CASSLPPGANNEQFF. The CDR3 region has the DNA TGTGCCAGCAGCTTGCCCCCAGGGGCCAACAATGAGCAGTTCTTC.

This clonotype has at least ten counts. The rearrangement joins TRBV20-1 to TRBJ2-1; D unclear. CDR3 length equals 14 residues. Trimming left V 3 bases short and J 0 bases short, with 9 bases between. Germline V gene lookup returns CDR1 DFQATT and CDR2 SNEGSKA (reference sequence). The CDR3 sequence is CSASGRSSYNEQFF. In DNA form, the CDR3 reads TGCAGTGCTAGCGGCCGAAGCTCCTACAATGAGCAGTTCTTC.

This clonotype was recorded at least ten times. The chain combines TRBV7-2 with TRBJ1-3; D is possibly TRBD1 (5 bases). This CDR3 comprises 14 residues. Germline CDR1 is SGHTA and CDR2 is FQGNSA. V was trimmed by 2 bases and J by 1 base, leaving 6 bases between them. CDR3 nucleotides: TGTGCCAGCAGCTTACAGGGATCTGGAAACACCATATATTTT. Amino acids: CASSLQGSGNTIYF.

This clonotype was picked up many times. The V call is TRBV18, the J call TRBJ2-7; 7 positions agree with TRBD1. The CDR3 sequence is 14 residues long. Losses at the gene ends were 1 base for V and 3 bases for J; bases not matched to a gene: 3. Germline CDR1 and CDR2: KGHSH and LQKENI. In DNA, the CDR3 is TGTGCCAGCTCACCACAAGGGGGCTTCTACGAGCAGTACTTC. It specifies CASSPQGGFYEQYF.

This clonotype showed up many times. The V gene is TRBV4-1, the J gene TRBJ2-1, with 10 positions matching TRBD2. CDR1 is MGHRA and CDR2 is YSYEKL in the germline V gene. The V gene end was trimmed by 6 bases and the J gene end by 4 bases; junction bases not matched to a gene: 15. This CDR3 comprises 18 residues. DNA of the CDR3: TGCGCCAGCAGTCTAGCGGGGGCCACCCCGAGCATATACAATGAGCAGTTCTTC. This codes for CASSLAGATPSIYNEQFF.

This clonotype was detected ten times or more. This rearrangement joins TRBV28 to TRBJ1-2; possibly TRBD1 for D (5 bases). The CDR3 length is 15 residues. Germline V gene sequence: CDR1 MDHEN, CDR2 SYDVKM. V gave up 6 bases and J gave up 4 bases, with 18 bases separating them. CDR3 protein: CASSKTGGLGYGYTF. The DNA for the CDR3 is TGTGCCAGCAGCAAAACCGGGGGATTGGGCTATGGCTACACCTTC.

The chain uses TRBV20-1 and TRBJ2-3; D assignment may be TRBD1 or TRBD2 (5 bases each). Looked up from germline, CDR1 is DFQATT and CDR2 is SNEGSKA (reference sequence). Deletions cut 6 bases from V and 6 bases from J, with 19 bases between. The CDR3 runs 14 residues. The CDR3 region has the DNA TGCAGTGCCATAGCGCCCCAGTGGGGGGATACGCAGTATTTT. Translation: CSAIAPQWGDTQYF.

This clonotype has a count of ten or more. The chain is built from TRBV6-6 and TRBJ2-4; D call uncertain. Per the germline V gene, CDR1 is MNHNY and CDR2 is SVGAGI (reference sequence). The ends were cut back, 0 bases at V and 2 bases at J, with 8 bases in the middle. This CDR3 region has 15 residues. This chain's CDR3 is CASSYSGFPKNIQYF. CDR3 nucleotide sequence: TGTGCCAGCAGTTACTCGGGGTTCCCCAAAAACATTCAGTACTTC.

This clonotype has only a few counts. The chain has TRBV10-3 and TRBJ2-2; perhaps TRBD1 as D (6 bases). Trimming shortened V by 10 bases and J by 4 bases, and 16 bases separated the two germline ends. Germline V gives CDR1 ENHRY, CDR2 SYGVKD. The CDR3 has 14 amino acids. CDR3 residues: CATWRAGVTGELFF. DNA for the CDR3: TGTGCCACCTGGCGGGCAGGGGTCACCGGGGAGCTGTTTTTT.

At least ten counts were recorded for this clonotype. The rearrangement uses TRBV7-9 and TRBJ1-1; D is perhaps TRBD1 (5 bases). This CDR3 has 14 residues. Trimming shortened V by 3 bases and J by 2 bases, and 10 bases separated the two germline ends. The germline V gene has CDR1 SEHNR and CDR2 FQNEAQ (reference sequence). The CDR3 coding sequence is TGTGCCAGCAGCTTGGGGGGAATTAACACTGAAGCTTTCTTT. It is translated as CASSLGGINTEAFF.

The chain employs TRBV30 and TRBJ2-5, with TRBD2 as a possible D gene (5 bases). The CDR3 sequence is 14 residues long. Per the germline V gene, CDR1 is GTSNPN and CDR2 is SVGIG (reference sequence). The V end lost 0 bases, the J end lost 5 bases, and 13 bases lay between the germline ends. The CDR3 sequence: CAWSVQLDLETQYF. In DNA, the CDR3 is TGTGCCTGGAGTGTACAACTAGACTTGGAGACCCAGTACTTC.